This TCR beta chain was retrieved from a study of T cell changes during pregnancy in multiple sclerosis. Here immunoSEQ multiplex PCR was the method, and the copy in TCRdb shows in-frame clones only, minus some. The sample gives tens of thousands of clones, 80% to 95% of which show up once; 1.3% to 1.5% is in the top ten. V lost 5 bases and J lost 4, with 12 bases in between. The CDR3 is 13 residues long. The germline V gene has CDR1 SGHNT and CDR2 YYREEE (reference sequence). The TCR originated in a female donor in good health, enrolled as a control in a pregnancy study. The rearrangement links TRBV5-4 to TRBJ1-2; possibly TRBD1 for D (6 bases). Material: peripheral blood, obtained in the third trimester of pregnancy. CDR3 protein: CASSFGQSYGYTF. Written as DNA, the CDR3 is TGTGCCAGCAGTTTCGGACAGAGCTATGGCTACACCTTC.